These T cell receptor beta chains were read from a single sample in a study of regulatory T cells in long-lasting Graves disease. From the multiplex PCR reads, TCRdb called clonotypes with MiXCR, one entry per CDR3 protein. Of about half a million distinct CDR3 sequences in the sample, 12% were seen once. In addition, the sample was reused for a study of T cells in Graves' hyperthyroidism and ophthalmopathy.

The sample in question was peripheral blood mononuclear cells (PBMCs), obtained at new diagnosis, from a patient treated with antithyroid drugs. The receptor set was obtained from a woman aged 30 to 39 with Graves disease. Each CDR3 is given with its conserved first and last residue. D genes are given only for firm matches. Expanded clones are given a class, and other clones once, few, many or no size at all.

J gene	clone size	D gene	V gene	CDR3 DNA	CDR3 protein
TRBJ2-4	many	.	TRBV2	TGTGCCAGCAGTGGACAGCGACTAGCCAAAAACATTCAGTACTTC	CASSGQRLAKNIQYF
TRBJ2-7	few	.	TRBV7-9	TGTGCCAGTGAAACAGGCCGCTCCTACGAGCAGTACTTC	CASETGRSYEQYF
TRBJ1-4	.	.	TRBV30	TGTGCCTGGACAGGGTGGGCGACTAATGAAAAACTGTTTTTT	CAWTGWATNEKLFF
TRBJ2-7	many	TRBD2	TRBV28	TGTGCCAGCAGATCAAGACTAGCGGGCCACACCTACGAGCAGTACTTC	CASRSRLAGHTYEQYF
TRBJ1-2	many	.	TRBV6-1	TGTGCCAGCAGCCTCTCAAGGACAGCCACCTATGGCTACACCTTC	CASSLSRTATYGYTF
TRBJ1-1	few	TRBD1	TRBV6-5	TGTGCCAGCAGTTACTCGTTCGACAGGGCGTTGAACACTGAAGCTTTCTTT	CASSYSFDRALNTEAFF
TRBJ2-6	.	.	TRBV29-1	TGCAGCGTTGAAGATGGCGCGGGGGCCCTCTCTGGGGCCAACGTCCTGACTTTC	CSVEDGAGALSGANVLTF
TRBJ2-1	few	TRBD2	TRBV9	TGTGCCAGCAGCGTAGCTTCAAGGACTAGGGCCGGTGAGCAGTTCTTC	CASSVASRTRAGEQFF
TRBJ2-5	few	.	TRBV29-1	TGCAGCGTTGAAGAGGGGATGGCGGAGACCCAGTACTTC	CSVEEGMAETQYF
TRBJ1-5	many	.	TRBV30	TGTGCCTGGAGTATGAGGGTCAATCAGCCCCAGCATTTT	CAWSMRVNQPQHF
TRBJ1-6	few	TRBD1	TRBV28	TGTGCCAGCAGAGTGACAGGGTTTAATTCACCCCTCCACTTT	CASRVTGFNSPLHF
TRBJ2-2	many	TRBD2	TRBV11-2	TGTGCCAGCAGCTTAGATTCGGGAGGCCCAAACGCCGGGGAGCTGTTTTTT	CASSLDSGGPNAGELFF
TRBJ2-3	many	.	TRBV7-3	TGTGCCAGCAGCTTAGCCGGCGGGTTTAGAACAGATACGCAGTATTTT	CASSLAGGFRTDTQYF
TRBJ2-5	many	.	TRBV2	TGTGCCAGCAGCCCGGTCGTACAAGAGACCCAGTACTTC	CASSPVVQETQYF
TRBJ1-2	many	.	TRBV19	TGTGCCAGTACCCCCGGGGGCAGGGCCCCTTTAATGTATGGCTACACCTTC	CASTPGGRAPLMYGYTF
TRBJ2-7	many	TRBD1	TRBV6-1	TGTGCCACCCAGAACAGGGGGCGGGCCGAGCAGTACTTC	CATQNRGRAEQYF
TRBJ1-1	.	.	TRBV20-1	TGCAGTGCTAGAGATGCGCAGGGGAGCACTGAAGCTTTCTTT	CSARDAQGSTEAFF
TRBJ2-7	many	.	TRBV27	TGTGCCAGCAGAACTAAGTACCCTGGGGCTTGGGTCGACGAGCAGTACTTC	CASRTKYPGAWVDEQYF
TRBJ1-1	many	TRBD1	TRBV11-2	TGTGCCAGCAGCTTCGGCAGGGGGCCCGTCCGCACTGAAGCTTTCTTT	CASSFGRGPVRTEAFF
TRBJ1-6	few	.	TRBV5-5	TGTGCCAGCAGCTTGGATCCTTACAGTAGCTCCTATAATTCACCCCTCCACTTT	CASSLDPYSSSYNSPLHF
TRBJ1-6	few	.	TRBV5-1	TGCGCCAGCAGCTTGGCCTGGGATAATTCACCCCTCCACTTT	CASSLAWDNSPLHF
TRBJ1-2	many	TRBD1	TRBV30	TGTGCCTTGCCGGGACAGGGTTTTGGCTACACCTTC	CALPGQGFGYTF
TRBJ1-2	.	TRBD1	TRBV20-1	TGCAGTGCTCTTAGACAGGGGGCGGGAGGCTACACCTTC	CSALRQGAGGYTF
TRBJ2-5	.	TRBD2	TRBV18	TGTGCCAGCTCACGCGCCGGGACTAGCGGGAAGAAGACCCAGTACTTC	CASSRAGTSGKKTQYF
TRBJ1-4	many	TRBD1	TRBV7-2	TGTGCCAGCAGCTTAGAGGGACAGGGGGGAAAACTGTTTTTT	CASSLEGQGGKLFF
TRBJ2-1	many	.	TRBV12-3/TRBV12-4	TGTGCCAGCAGTTTAGCGGGATATGCCTACAATGAGCAGTTCTTC	CASSLAGYAYNEQFF
TRBJ2-3	many	TRBD1	TRBV2	TGTGCCAGCAGGACAGGGGGCACAGATACGCAGTATTTT	CASRTGGTDTQYF
TRBJ2-1	.	TRBD1	TRBV19	TGTGCCAGTAGTCTGGGACAGGGCACTTTCAATGAGCAGTTCTTC	CASSLGQGTFNEQFF
TRBJ2-7	many	TRBD2	TRBV28	TGTGCCAGCAGCGCCACTAGCGGGGGCACCTACGAGCAGTACTTC	CASSATSGGTYEQYF
TRBJ2-1	many	TRBD1	TRBV2	TGTGCCGGTAAAGCCGGGACAGGGCTCAATGAGCAGTTCTTC	CAGKAGTGLNEQFF
TRBJ2-7	many	TRBD1	TRBV11-2	TGTGCCAGCACCGCAAGGGACAGGCGACGTGACGAGCAGTACTTC	CASTARDRRRDEQYF
TRBJ2-2	.	.	TRBV5-4	TGTGCCAGCAGCTTGTCACAGCGGCCCGCCGGCCCCCACACCGGGGAGCTGTTTTTT	CASSLSQRPAGPHTGELFF
TRBJ1-3	.	.	TRBV27	TGTGCCAGCAAACTCAGGGTCTCTGGAAACACCATATATTTT	CASKLRVSGNTIYF
TRBJ1-4	few	.	TRBV7-9	TGTGCCAGCAGCTTAGGGAATCGGGAAAAACTGTTTTTT	CASSLGNREKLFF
TRBJ2-3	.	TRBD2	TRBV12-3/TRBV12-4	TGTGCCAGCAGTCCCCGACTAGCGGGAGGGCCAGATACGCAGTATTTT	CASSPRLAGGPDTQYF
TRBJ2-1	many	TRBD2	TRBV6-1	TGTGCCAGCAGTGAAAACCGGGCTAGCGGGGATGAGCAGTTCTTC	CASSENRASGDEQFF
TRBJ1-5	.	.	TRBV20-1	TGCAGTGCTAGACCGGGACAAATAAATCAGCCCCAGCATTTT	CSARPGQINQPQHF
TRBJ2-3	.	.	TRBV6-2/TRBV6-3	TGTGCCAGCAGTGAATTGTCGCAGGCCACAGATACGCAGTATTTT	CASSELSQATDTQYF